These T cell receptor beta chains were read from a single sample in a study of OX40 agonist ivuxolimab in advanced cancers. Method: immunoSEQ multiplex PCR; TCRdb's copy keeps in-frame clones and lacks some. The sample consists of 65,000 to 95,000 clones, more than 70% of them appearing once. Source: CD4+ or CD8+ T cells sorted from blood, taken in a trial of the OX40 agonist ivuxolimab. These receptors were collected from an adult with an advanced solid tumor such as melanoma, head and neck, liver or kidney cancer. Both conserved end residues are part of each CDR3. The order of the fields is CDR3 length, J gene, D gene, V gene, clone size, CDR3 DNA, CDR3 protein. D genes are given only for firm matches. Some rows have no size entry. The others give once, few or many, or a class for an expanded clone.

>12|TRBJ2-3|-|TRBV2|-
TGTGCCAGCAGTGAAAACGAGTATACGCAGTATTTT
CASSENEYTQYF
>13|TRBJ2-5|-|TRBV5-1|-
TGCGCCAGCAGCTTGCAAGTTCAAGAGACCCAGTACTTC
CASSLQVQETQYF
>15|TRBJ1-3|-|TRBV5-1|-
TGCGCCAGCAGCTCAGGTGAGAGCTCTGGAAACACCATATATTTT
CASSSGESSGNTIYF
>18|TRBJ2-1|TRBD2|TRBV29-1|-
TGCAGCGTCTTAGTCGGGCTAGCGGGAGTAACTATGGGGAATGAGCAGTTCTTC
CSVLVGLAGVTMGNEQFF
>14|TRBJ1-5|-|TRBV28|-
TGTGCCAGCAGTTGGCCGAGGCCCTATCAGCCCCAGCATTTT
CASSWPRPYQPQHF
>17|TRBJ2-1|TRBD2|TRBV2|once
TGTGCCAGCAGGGACGGACTAGCGGGAATGGAGCGGCATGAGCAGTTCTTC
CASRDGLAGMERHEQFF
>12|TRBJ1-5|-|TRBV10-3|-
TGTGCCATCAAGGGAAGCAATCAGCCCCAGCATTTT
CAIKGSNQPQHF
>12|TRBJ2-7|TRBD1|TRBV28|-
TGTGCCAGCAGGACAGGGTCATACGAGCAGTACTTC
CASRTGSYEQYF
>13|TRBJ2-2|TRBD2|TRBV11-2|-
TGTGCCAGCACCCCTAGCGGCCCCGGGGAGCTGTTTTTT
CASTPSGPGELFF
>12|TRBJ1-2|TRBD1|TRBV2|-
TGTGCCAGCAGTGAGACAGGGTCAGGCTACACCTTC
CASSETGSGYTF
>15|TRBJ2-7|-|TRBV19|once
TGTGCCAGTAGTATATCTAGGGGAAACTCCTACGAGCAGTACTTC
CASSISRGNSYEQYF
>15|TRBJ1-2|-|TRBV4-1|-
TGCGCCAGCAGCCAAGTCCCCTCCTTCAAATATGGCTACACCTTC
CASSQVPSFKYGYTF
>15|TRBJ2-4|TRBD1|TRBV14|-
TGTGCCAGCAGCACCTCACGGGACAGGGTAAACATTCAGTACTTC
CASSTSRDRVNIQYF
>19|TRBJ2-1|TRBD2|TRBV11-2|-
TGTGCCAGCAGCTTAATTCCCATGCGAAGCGGGAGGGCCTACAATGAGCAGTTCTTC
CASSLIPMRSGRAYNEQFF
>12|TRBJ1-2|-|TRBV2|few
TGTGCCAGCAGCCCGGGGCCCTATGGCTACACCTTC
CASSPGPYGYTF
>15|TRBJ1-4|-|TRBV7-2|once
TGTGCCAGCAGCCCCAAATGGGGATCTAATGAAAAACTGTTTTTT
CASSPKWGSNEKLFF
>15|TRBJ1-2|-|TRBV28|once
TGTGCCAGCAGTTTAATAGGCGGGCAGAACTATGGCTACACCTTC
CASSLIGGQNYGYTF
>13|TRBJ2-5|TRBD2|TRBV7-8|-
TGTGCCAGCACCCCTACAGCGGGGGAGACCCAGTACTTC
CASTPTAGETQYF
>15|TRBJ1-2|TRBD1|TRBV19|-
TGTGCCAGTAGTGTACCGGGACAGACCTTTAATGGCTACACCTTC
CASSVPGQTFNGYTF
>15|TRBJ2-2|TRBD2|TRBV11-3|-
TGTGCCAGCAGCTTTAGCGGGGGGGCCGGCGGGGAGCTGTTTTTT
CASSFSGGAGGELFF
>14|TRBJ2-3|-|TRBV11-2|-
TGTGCCAGCAGCCCAAGTCAGCGGACAGATACGCAGTATTTT
CASSPSQRTDTQYF
>12|TRBJ1-1|-|TRBV28|-
TGTGCCAGCAGTTTAGGGGGGCCCGAAGCTTTCTTT
CASSLGGPEAFF
>16|TRBJ2-1|TRBD2|TRBV6-4|-
TGTGCCAGCAGTGACTCGTTTCGCGGGAGGTACAATGAGCAGTTCTTC
CASSDSFRGRYNEQFF
>13|TRBJ1-2|-|TRBV5-1|-
TGCGCCAGCAGCCTGGGGGGTATCAGCGGCTACACCTTC
CASSLGGISGYTF
>16|TRBJ1-2|TRBD1|TRBV18|-
TGTGCCAGCTCACCTGGGACAGGGGGCGATTACTATGGCTACACCTTC
CASSPGTGGDYYGYTF